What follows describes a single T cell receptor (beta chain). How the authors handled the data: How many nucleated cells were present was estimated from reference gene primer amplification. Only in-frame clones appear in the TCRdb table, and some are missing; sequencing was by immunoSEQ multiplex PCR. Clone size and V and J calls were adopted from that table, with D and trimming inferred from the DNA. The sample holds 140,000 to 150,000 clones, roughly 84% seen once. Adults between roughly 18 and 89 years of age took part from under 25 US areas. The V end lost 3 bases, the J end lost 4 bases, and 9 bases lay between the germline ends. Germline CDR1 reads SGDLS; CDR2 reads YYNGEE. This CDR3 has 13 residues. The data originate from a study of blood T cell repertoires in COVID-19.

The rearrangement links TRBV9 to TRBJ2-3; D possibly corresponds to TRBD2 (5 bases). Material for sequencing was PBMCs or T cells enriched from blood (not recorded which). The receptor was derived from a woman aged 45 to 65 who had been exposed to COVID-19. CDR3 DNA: TGTGCCAGCAGCGGGGGAGAGGCAGATACGCAGTATTTT. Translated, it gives CASSGGEADTQYF.